Below, 32 T cell receptor beta chains from the same sample are listed, as sequenced in a study of beta chain features in type 1 diabetes. The study reverse transcribed the entire isolated RNA, so it sequenced expressed TCRB transcripts. Measured with immunoSEQ multiplex PCR; TCRdb has only the in-frame clones, and not every one. This sample has under 450,000 clones, with around 14% found just once. The source material was naive CD4+ T cells from blood. The source of these receptors is a man between 25 and 39 years old in good health.

The CDR3 DNA follows: TGCGCCAGCAGCCCTAACCTCCAGTTTGGACAGAGCTATGGCTACACCTTC. Translating gives CASSPNLQFGQSYGYTF. The chain links TRBV4-3 to TRBJ1-2, with a tentative D call TRBD1 (6 bases). CDR3 length: 17 residues. With 4 bases removed from V and 4 bases from J, the gap between germline ends came to 22 bases. Germline lookup yields CDR1 LGHNA and CDR2 YSLEER.

This clone occurred a few times. The rearrangement uses TRBV20-1 and TRBJ2-5; D unclear. The CDR3 has 11 residues. Germline CDR1 is DFQATT and CDR2 is SNEGSKA (reference sequence). Trimming shortened V by 6 bases and J by 1 base, and 6 bases separated the two germline ends. The CDR3 reads CSAQIQETQYF. In nucleotides, the CDR3 is TGCAGTGCACAGATCCAAGAGACCCAGTACTTC.

This clone was seen a handful of times. The rearrangement uses TRBV5-5 and TRBJ2-3; 12 bases line up with TRBD2. The CDR3 runs to 15 residues. Germline V gene data show CDR1 as SGHKS and CDR2 as YYEKEE (reference sequence). After removal of 4 bases from V and 1 base from J, the junction contained 1 base not matched to a gene. The CDR3 sequence is CASSRLAGGTDTQYF. CDR3 coding DNA: TGTGCCAGCAGCAGACTAGCGGGAGGCACAGATACGCAGTATTTT.

This clone was observed a few times. The CDR3 loop is CASIPGQGAGAGANVLTF. The DNA for the CDR3 is TGCGCCAGCATCCCGGGACAGGGGGCTGGGGCTGGGGCCAACGTCCTGACTTTC. The chain recombines TRBV23-1 with TRBJ2-6; 12 nucleotides agree with TRBD1. TRBV23-1 is an open reading frame, and its role is uncertain. CDR3 length: 18 amino acids. V dropped 7 bases and J dropped 2; count of bases not matched to a gene: 9.

J is TRBJ2-5 and V is TRBV7-2, with 14 bases fitting TRBD2. The CDR3 consists of 16 residues. Trimming at V came to 4 bases and at J to 4 bases, leaving 5 bases not matched to a gene. CDR1 SGHTA and CDR2 FQGNSA come from the germline V gene. This CDR3 is CASSSGLAGVGETQYF. The CDR3 nucleotides are TGTGCCAGCAGCTCGGGACTAGCGGGAGTTGGAGAGACCCAGTACTTC.

This clone was observed a handful of times. The genes are TRBV11-3 and TRBJ2-5; TRBD2 matches 7 bases. Germline loops: CDR1 SGHNT, CDR2 YENEEA. V shed 3 bases and J 5 bases; nucleotides not matched to a gene: 15. The CDR3 length is 17 residues. The CDR3 is CASSFRGSSDYGETQYF. CDR3 bases: TGTGCCAGCAGCTTTCGCGGGAGTAGTGACTATGGGGAGACCCAGTACTTC.

The genes are TRBV29-1 and TRBJ2-7; D uncertain. CDR3 size: 13 residues. Trimming left V 1 base short and J 0 bases short, with 7 bases between. Germline CDR1 and CDR2: SQVTM and ANQGSEA. The CDR3 here is CSVEGLGSYEQYF. DNA for the CDR3: TGCAGCGTTGAAGGACTGGGCTCCTACGAGCAGTACTTC.

The table lists this clone with a few counts. V gene TRBV7-2 combines with J gene TRBJ2-1, with D perhaps TRBD2 (5 bases). The germline V gene has CDR1 SGHTA and CDR2 FQGNSA. The CDR3 is 14 residues long. V shed 3 bases and J shed 6 bases, with 12 bases lying between them. The CDR3 sequence is CASSFSLAINEQFF. CDR3 DNA sequence: TGTGCCAGCAGCTTTTCTCTAGCTATCAATGAGCAGTTCTTC. The full variable domain, rest sourced from reference TRBV7-2 and TRBJ2-1, is GAGVSQSPSNKVTEKGKDVELRCDPISGHTALYWYRQSLGQGLEFLIYFQGNSAPDKSGLPSDRFSAERTGGSVSTLTIQRTQQEDSAVYLCASSFSLAINEQFFGPGTRLTVL.

The chain combines TRBV4-3 with TRBJ1-2; TRBD1 might be the D (6 bases). Between the trimmed V and J ends, which lost 0 bases and 5 bases, there was a span of 16 bases. The CDR3 is 16 amino acids. Germline assignment: CDR1 LGHNA and CDR2 YSLEER. Here the CDR3 DNA reads TGCGCCAGCAGCCAAGATCTTACCGGACAGCTATATGGCTACACCTTC. It is translated as CASSQDLTGQLYGYTF.

This clone was seen only a few times. The genes are TRBV4-3 and TRBJ2-7; D is ambiguous. The ends were cut back, 2 bases at V and 3 bases at J, with 8 bases in the middle. This CDR3 contains 13 residues. Germline CDR1 LGHNA, CDR2 YSLEER. The CDR3 sequence: CASSQKQFYEQYF. The CDR3 bases are TGCGCCAGCAGCCAAAAACAGTTCTACGAGCAGTACTTC.

The chain carries TRBV11-2 and TRBJ1-1, with no clear D. V lost 0 bases, J lost 8 bases, and 13 bases lay in between. The CDR3 totals 14 residues. Germline lookup yields CDR1 SGHAT and CDR2 FQNNGV. The CDR3 DNA sequence: TGTGCCAGCAGCTTAGATCTAAATTACAGAGAAGCTTTCTTT. This gives the protein CASSLDLNYREAFF.

The chain couples TRBV19 to TRBJ2-3; 7 bases are shared with TRBD2. Losses at the gene ends were 3 bases for V and 2 bases for J; bases not matched to a gene: 11. CDR1 and CDR2 (germline): LNHDA, SQIVND (reference sequence). This CDR3 comprises 17 residues. CDR3 amino acids: CASSIRLLAGVTDTQYF. CDR3 in DNA: TGTGCCAGTAGTATTCGTCTCTTGGCGGGGGTCACAGATACGCAGTATTTT. The complete variable domain, with remaining parts taken from reference TRBV19 and TRBJ2-3, reads DGGITQSPKYLFRKEGQNVTLSCEQNLNHDAMYWYRQDPGQGLRLIYYSQIVNDFQKGDIAEGYSVSREKKESFPLTVTSAQKNPTAFYLCASSIRLLAGVTDTQYFGPGTRLTVL.

This clone was detected a few times. The sample has other DNA sequences that encode this CDR3 too. The rearrangement links TRBV18 to TRBJ1-5, with TRBD1 identical over 9 bases. The ends lost 2 bases at V and 3 bases at J; junction bases unmatched: 2. CDR3 length: 15 residues. Germline V lookup: CDR1 KGHSH, CDR2 LQKENI. CDR3 coding DNA: TGTGCCAGCTCACCAGGGACAGGGATCAATCAGCCCCAGCATTTT. Protein sequence: CASSPGTGINQPQHF.

This clone was picked up a small number of times. V is TRBV29-1 and J is TRBJ1-5; TRBD1 might be the D (5 bases). The V gene lost 8 bases and the J gene lost 2 bases, with 10 bases spanning the gap. The CDR3 is made up of 12 amino acids. Per the germline V gene, CDR1 is SQVTM and CDR2 is ANQGSEA. CDR3 nucleotide sequence: TGCAGCATTGGGGACGGCAATCAGCCCCAGCATTTT. As protein: CSIGDGNQPQHF.

The table lists this clone with many counts. V and J are TRBV29-1 and TRBJ1-2; 9 nucleotides agree with TRBD1. V shed 1 base, J shed 8 bases, and the junction held 11 bases outside the gene matches. Germline V gene sequence: CDR1 SQVTM, CDR2 ANQGSEA. CDR3 size: 15 residues. The CDR3 DNA reads TGCAGCGTTGAAGTCCCACAGGGACAGGGTAACGGCTACACCTTC. Its protein product is CSVEVPQGQGNGYTF.

Only a few counts were recorded for this clone. V is TRBV4-2 and J is TRBJ2-1, with D possibly TRBD2 on 6 matching bases. The V gene's germline CDR1 is LGHNA and CDR2 YNFKEQ. The CDR3 is 15 residues long. V dropped 4 bases and J dropped 4 bases, with 14 bases sitting between them. CDR3 bases: TGTGCCAGCAGCCCCAGACTAGGATGGTACAATGAGCAGTTCTTC. This codes for CASSPRLGWYNEQFF.

The V and J genes are TRBV4-1 and TRBJ2-1, with no clear D. The CDR3 is made up of 15 amino acids. V was pared by 2 bases and J by 10 bases, with 18 bases between. The germline V gene encodes CDR1 MGHRA and CDR2 YSYEKL. The CDR3 region has the DNA TGCGCCAGCAGCCAACCTGATAGCTTTCTTGGCGAGCAGTTCTTC. It yields the protein CASSQPDSFLGEQFF.

The chain recombines TRBV9 with TRBJ2-1, with TRBD1 as a possible D gene (6 bases). V lost 3 bases and J 7 bases, leaving 17 bases between the germline ends. Germline CDR1 SGDLS, CDR2 YYNGEE. The CDR3 is 15 residues long. The CDR3 nucleotides are TGTGCCAGCAGCGCCCGGGACACCCTTGGGAATGAGCAGTTCTTC. Amino acids: CASSARDTLGNEQFF.

The chain uses TRBV7-2 and TRBJ2-5; 8 positions agree with TRBD2. Germline values: CDR1 SGHTA, CDR2 FQGNSA. The CDR3 runs to 15 residues. V gave up 5 bases and J gave up 1 base; unmatched junction bases: 6. The CDR3, as DNA: TGTGCCAGCAGCCCGCGGGGGGCCTCCCAAGAGACCCAGTACTTC. Its translation: CASSPRGASQETQYF.

This clone was seen more than once but under ten times. The rearrangement uses TRBV27 and TRBJ2-7; 11 bases match TRBD2. The CDR3 has 17 residues. Per the germline V gene, CDR1 is MNHEY and CDR2 is SMNVEV (reference sequence). V gave up 3 bases and J gave up 2 bases; unmatched junction bases: 9. The CDR3 region is CASSFLGLAGGTYEQYF. The CDR3 DNA reads as TGTGCCAGCAGTTTTCTGGGGCTAGCGGGGGGTACCTACGAGCAGTACTTC.

This clone was observed a few times. The chain has TRBV11-2 and TRBJ2-1; 9 bases line up with TRBD1. The CDR3 is 13 residues long. The J segment lost 7 bases and the V segment lost 6 bases, leaving 4 bases of the junction unmatched. Per the germline V gene, CDR1 is SGHAT and CDR2 is FQNNGV. This CDR3 is CASRGQGRNEQFF. As DNA, the CDR3 is TGTGCCAGCAGAGGACAGGGGCGGAATGAGCAGTTCTTC.

The rearrangement links TRBV10-3 to TRBJ2-5; D gene ambiguous. Germline CDR1 ENHRY, CDR2 SYGVKD. V lost 6 bases and J 5 bases, leaving 13 bases between the germline ends. This CDR3 is 13 amino acids long. In DNA, the CDR3 is TGTGCCATCAGCCCCACCTCCGCGGAGACCCAGTACTTC. This sequence encodes CAISPTSAETQYF.

V is TRBV30 and J is TRBJ2-1, with TRBD2 matching 7 bases. Germline-derived CDR1 and CDR2 are GTSNPN and SVGIG (reference sequence). This CDR3 contains 13 residues. V was pared by 4 bases and J by 4 bases, with 4 bases of the junction left unmatched. The CDR3 DNA follows: TGTGCCTGGACGCTAGCGGCTTACAATGAGCAGTTCTTC. The encoded protein is CAWTLAAYNEQFF.

The chain employs TRBV7-2 and TRBJ1-1, with D hard to call. Germline CDR1 reads SGHTA; CDR2 reads FQGNSA. With 3 bases removed from V and 0 bases from J, the gap between germline ends came to 11 bases. The CDR3 consists of 15 residues. The CDR3 reads CASSFGLLMNTEAFF. Here the CDR3 DNA reads TGTGCCAGCAGCTTTGGGCTCTTAATGAACACTGAAGCTTTCTTT.

This chain uses TRBV9 with TRBJ2-1, with 11 positions matching TRBD2. CDR3 length equals 15 residues. From germline, CDR1 is SGDLS and CDR2 YYNGEE. J was trimmed by 3 bases and V by 2 bases; bases with no gene match: 1. As DNA, the CDR3 is TGTGCCAGCAGCGTTACTAGCGGGGGCTACAATGAGCAGTTCTTC. Translating it yields CASSVTSGGYNEQFF.

This clone was detected only a few times. The genes are TRBV28 and TRBJ2-7, with D possibly matching TRBD1 (6 bases). The CDR3 runs to 19 residues. The germline V gene has CDR1 MDHEN and CDR2 SYDVKM. Trimming removed 6 bases from V and 0 bases from J, with 27 bases in between. CDR3 sequence: CASSLEVPQGTGLSYEQYF. In DNA form, the CDR3 reads TGTGCCAGCAGCCTAGAGGTCCCCCAGGGGACCGGACTCTCCTACGAGCAGTACTTC.

This clone was counted only a few times. The chain employs TRBV29-1 and TRBJ2-7; TRBD1 matches 8 bases. J was trimmed by 4 bases and V by 3 bases; bases with no gene match: 5. Per germline, CDR1 SQVTM and CDR2 ANQGSEA. The CDR3 consists of 13 residues. CDR3 residues: CSVEDRVSYEQYF. CDR3 sequence (DNA): TGCAGCGTTGAGGACAGGGTCTCATACGAGCAGTACTTC.

The chain has TRBV6-1 and TRBJ2-7; D not certain. Germline V CDR1 and CDR2: MNHNS, SASEGT. Trimming stripped 4 bases from V and 2 bases from J, with 18 bases between. There are 16 residues in the CDR3. The CDR3 DNA is TGTGCCAGCAGTGCCACAAGGGTCCAAACCACCTACGAGCAGTACGTC. Translating gives CASSATRVQTTYEQYV.

In its sample, this clone was seen once. V gene TRBV19 combines with J gene TRBJ2-5, with 7 bases fitting TRBD1. Per germline, CDR1 LNHDA and CDR2 SQIVND (reference sequence). CDR3 length: 16 amino acids. J gave up 1 base and V 5 bases, and 10 bases lay outside the gene matches. CDR3 region: CASSPPGTAAQETQYF. As DNA, the CDR3 is TGTGCCAGTAGTCCCCCCGGGACAGCGGCCCAAGAGACCCAGTACTTC. Combining the CDR3 with reference TRBV19 and TRBJ2-5 gives the whole variable domain DGGITQSPKYLFRKEGQNVTLSCEQNLNHDAMYWYRQDPGQGLRLIYYSQIVNDFQKGDIAEGYSVSREKKESFPLTVTSAQKNPTAFYLCASSPPGTAAQETQYFGPGTRLLVL.

CDR3 region: CSSRRGQSSTDTQYF. The CDR3 coding sequence is TGCAGCAGCCGCAGGGGACAATCTAGCACAGATACGCAGTATTTT. The rearrangement joins TRBV29-1 to TRBJ2-3, with D maybe TRBD1 (6 bases). CDR3 length equals 15 residues. Germline assignment: CDR1 SQVTM and CDR2 ANQGSEA. Trimming took 8 bases from V and 0 from J, leaving 18 bases between them.

This sequence joins TRBV6-5 and TRBJ1-5; TRBD1 is a possible D gene (5 bases). This CDR3 spans 15 amino acids. CDR1 is MNHEY and CDR2 is SVGAGI in the germline V gene. The germline V and J ends were trimmed by 8 bases and 6 bases, with 20 bases remaining between them. CDR3 region: CASQREGARGQPQHF. CDR3 nucleotide sequence: TGTGCCAGCCAACGGGAAGGGGCTAGGGGTCAGCCCCAGCATTTT.

The sample holds a few counts of this clone. The rearrangement joins TRBV11-1 to TRBJ2-7; perhaps TRBD2 as D (6 bases). V lost 11 bases and J 0 bases, leaving 23 bases between the germline ends. Germline CDR1 SGHAT, CDR2 FQDESV (reference sequence). The CDR3 is 16 amino acids. The DNA for the CDR3 is TGTGCCGGCCCCGGAACGGGGCGGGAATACTCCTACGAGCAGTACGTC. Translated: CAGPGTGREYSYEQYV.